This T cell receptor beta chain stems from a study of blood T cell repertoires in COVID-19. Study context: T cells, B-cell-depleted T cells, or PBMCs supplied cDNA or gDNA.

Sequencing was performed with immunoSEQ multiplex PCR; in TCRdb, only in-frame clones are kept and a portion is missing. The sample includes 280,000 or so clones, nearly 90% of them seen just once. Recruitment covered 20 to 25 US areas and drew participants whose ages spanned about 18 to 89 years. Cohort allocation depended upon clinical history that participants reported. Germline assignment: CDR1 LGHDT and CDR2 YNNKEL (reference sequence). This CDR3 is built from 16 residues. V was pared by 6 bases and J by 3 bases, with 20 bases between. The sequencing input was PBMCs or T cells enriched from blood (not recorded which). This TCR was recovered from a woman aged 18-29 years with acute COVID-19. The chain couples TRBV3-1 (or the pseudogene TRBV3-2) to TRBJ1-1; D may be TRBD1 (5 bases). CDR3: CASRRSGAGGDTEAFF. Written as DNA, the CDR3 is TGTGCCAGCAGACGAAGCGGCGCGGGAGGGGACACTGAAGCTTTCTTT.